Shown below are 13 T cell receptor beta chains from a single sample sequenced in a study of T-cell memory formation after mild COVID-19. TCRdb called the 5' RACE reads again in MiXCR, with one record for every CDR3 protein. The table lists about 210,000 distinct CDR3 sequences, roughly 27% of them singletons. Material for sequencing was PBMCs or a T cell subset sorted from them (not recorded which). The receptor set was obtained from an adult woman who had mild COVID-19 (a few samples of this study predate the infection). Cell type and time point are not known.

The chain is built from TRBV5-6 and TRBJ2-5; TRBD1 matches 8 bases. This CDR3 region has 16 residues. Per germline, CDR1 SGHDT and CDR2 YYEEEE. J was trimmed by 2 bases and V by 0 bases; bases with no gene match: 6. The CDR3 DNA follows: TGTGCCAGCAGCTTGGGATTGGGGACAGGACAAGAGACCCAGTACTTC. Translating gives CASSLGLGTGQETQYF. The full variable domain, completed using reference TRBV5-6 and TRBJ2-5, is DAGVTQSPTHLIKTRGQQVTLRCSPKSGHDTVSWYQQALGQGPQFIFQYYEEEERQRGNFPDRFSGHQFPNYSSELNVNALLLGDSALYLCASSLGLGTGQETQYFGPGTRLLVL.

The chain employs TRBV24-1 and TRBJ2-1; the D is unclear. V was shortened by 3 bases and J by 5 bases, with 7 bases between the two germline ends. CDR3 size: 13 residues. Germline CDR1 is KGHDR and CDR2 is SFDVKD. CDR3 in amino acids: CATSDQPNNEQFF. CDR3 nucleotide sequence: TGTGCCACCAGTGATCAACCGAACAATGAGCAGTTCTTC.

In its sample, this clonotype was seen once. The CDR3 DNA sequence: TGTGCCAGCAGTATGACAGGGGGTGTCTACGAGCAGTACTTC. Translated: CASSMTGGVYEQYF. This rearrangement joins TRBV12-3 or TRBV12-4 to TRBJ2-7, with 9 bases lining up with TRBD1. This CDR3 spans 14 amino acids. V shed 5 bases, J shed 3 bases, and the junction held 5 bases outside the gene matches.

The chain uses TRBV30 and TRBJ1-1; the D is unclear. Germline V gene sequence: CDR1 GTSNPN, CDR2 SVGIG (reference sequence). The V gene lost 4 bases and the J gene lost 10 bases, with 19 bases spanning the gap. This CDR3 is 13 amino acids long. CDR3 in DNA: TGTGCCTGGACTCCGCCGACCGCCCTGGGAGCTTTCTTT. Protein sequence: CAWTPPTALGAFF.

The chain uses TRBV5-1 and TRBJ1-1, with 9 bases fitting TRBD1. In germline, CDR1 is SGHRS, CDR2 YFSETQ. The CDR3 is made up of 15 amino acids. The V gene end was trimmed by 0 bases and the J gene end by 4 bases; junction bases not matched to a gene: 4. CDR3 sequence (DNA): TGCGCCAGCAGCTTGGGGGGACAGGGTATCACTGAAGCTTTCTTT. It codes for CASSLGGQGITEAFF.

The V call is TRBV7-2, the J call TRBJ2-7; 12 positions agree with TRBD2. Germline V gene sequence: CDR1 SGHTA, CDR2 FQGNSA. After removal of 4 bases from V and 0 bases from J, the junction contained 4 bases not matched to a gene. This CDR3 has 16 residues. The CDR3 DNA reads TGTGCCAGCAGCTCGGGACTAGCGGGCCCCTCCTACGAGCAGTACTTC. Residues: CASSSGLAGPSYEQYF. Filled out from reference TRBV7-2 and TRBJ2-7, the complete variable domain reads GAGVSQSPSNKVTEKGKDVELRCDPISGHTALYWYRQSLGQGLEFLIYFQGNSAPDKSGLPSDRFSAERTGGSVSTLTIQRTQQEDSAVYLCASSSGLAGPSYEQYFGPGTRLTVT.

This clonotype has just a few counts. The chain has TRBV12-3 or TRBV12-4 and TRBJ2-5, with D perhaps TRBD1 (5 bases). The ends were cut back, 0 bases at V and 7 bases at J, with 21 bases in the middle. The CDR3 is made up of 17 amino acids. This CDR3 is CASSLADLGIPQGTQYF. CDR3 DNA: TGTGCCAGCAGTTTAGCCGACCTGGGCATCCCGCAGGGGACCCAGTACTTC.

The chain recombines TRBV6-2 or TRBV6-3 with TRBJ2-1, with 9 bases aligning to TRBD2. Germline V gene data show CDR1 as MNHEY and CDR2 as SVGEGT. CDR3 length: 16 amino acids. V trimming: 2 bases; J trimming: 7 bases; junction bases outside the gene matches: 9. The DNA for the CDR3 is TGTGCCAGCAGTTACACTAGCGGGCCCCCGTGGAATGAGCAGTTCTTC. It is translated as CASSYTSGPPWNEQFF.

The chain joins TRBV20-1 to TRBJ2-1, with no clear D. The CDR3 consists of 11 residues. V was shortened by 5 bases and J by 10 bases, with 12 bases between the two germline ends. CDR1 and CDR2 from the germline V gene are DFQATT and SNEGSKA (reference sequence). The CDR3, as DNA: TGCAGTGCTGGGGTGGGCTCCGAGCAGTTCTTC. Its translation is CSAGVGSEQFF.

For the CDR3, the DNA is TGCAGCGGCTCGGACAGTTACAATCAGCCCCAGCATTTT. Translation: CSGSDSYNQPQHF. The chain employs TRBV29-1 and TRBJ1-5; possible D gene TRBD1, 6 bases. The CDR3 totals 13 residues. The V gene lost 7 bases and the J gene lost 3 bases, with 13 bases spanning the gap. Germline V gene data show CDR1 as SQVTM and CDR2 as ANQGSEA.

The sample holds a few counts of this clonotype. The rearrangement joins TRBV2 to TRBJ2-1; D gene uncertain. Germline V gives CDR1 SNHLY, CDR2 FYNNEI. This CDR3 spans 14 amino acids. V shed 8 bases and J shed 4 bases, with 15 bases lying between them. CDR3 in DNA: TGTGCCAGCCTGGTGGCTAGTGGGTACAATGAGCAGTTCTTC. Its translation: CASLVASGYNEQFF.

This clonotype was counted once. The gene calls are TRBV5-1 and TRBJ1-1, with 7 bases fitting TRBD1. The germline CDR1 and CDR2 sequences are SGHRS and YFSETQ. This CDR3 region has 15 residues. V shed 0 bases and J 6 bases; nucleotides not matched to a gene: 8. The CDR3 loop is CASSLVGTVGSEAFF. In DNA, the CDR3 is TGCGCCAGCAGCTTGGTTGGGACAGTGGGGTCTGAAGCTTTCTTT.

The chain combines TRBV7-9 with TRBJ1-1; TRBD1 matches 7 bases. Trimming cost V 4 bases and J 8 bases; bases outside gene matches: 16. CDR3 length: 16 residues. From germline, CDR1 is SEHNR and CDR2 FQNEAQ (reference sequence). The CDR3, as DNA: TGTGCCAGCAGCTACAAATCTGGACAGGAGCTCTTGGAAGCTTTCTTT. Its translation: CASSYKSGQELLEAFF.